This T cell receptor (beta chain) originates from a study of shared clonotypes between healthy human individuals. TCRdb's copy holds only in-frame clones and misses some; the assay was immunoSEQ multiplex PCR. The sample carries 600,000 to 800,000 clones, just under 75% recorded once. The ends were cut back, 7 bases at V and 4 bases at J, with 19 bases in the middle. CDR3 size: 15 residues. The germline CDR1 and CDR2 sequences are SSHAT and FNYEAQ (reference sequence). All donors qualified as healthy HIV-negative adults and had experienced no recent acute infections or vaccinations. The V gene is TRBV7-7, the J gene TRBJ2-5; a possible D gene is TRBD2 (7 bases). The sample taken for sequencing was memory CD4+ T cells sorted from blood. Subset noted: CD45RA-negative fraction. The source of this sequence is a woman between 25 and 40 years old in good health. The CDR3 sequence: CASTAGAQSSETQYF. The CDR3 coding sequence is TGTGCCAGCACGGCGGGGGCACAATCTTCAGAGACCCAGTACTTC.